These 9 T cell receptor beta chains share one sample of origin, sequenced in a study of T cell responses to AZD1222 COVID-19 vaccine. TCRdb's table, derived via immunoSEQ multiplex PCR, lists solely in-frame clones and lacks some. The sample shows about 150,000 clones, 88% of them seen only once. The source was peripheral blood, collected after recovery from COVID-19. The receptors stem from an adult who had recovered from COVID-19.

The chain couples TRBV29-1 to TRBJ1-2, with D unclear. The CDR3 extends over 13 amino acids. Per the germline V gene, CDR1 is SQVTM and CDR2 is ANQGSEA. Trimming took 6 bases from V and 2 from J, leaving 13 bases between them. For the CDR3, the DNA is TGCAGCGTGGAACAGTTAGTCAACTATGGCTACACCTTC. It yields the protein CSVEQLVNYGYTF.

The chain recombines TRBV19 with TRBJ2-7, with 7 nucleotides matching TRBD1. V was clipped by 2 bases and J by 0 bases; unmatched bases: 7. Germline assignment: CDR1 LNHDA and CDR2 SQIVND (reference sequence). This CDR3 spans 16 amino acids. Here the CDR3 reads CASSISGTARSYEQYF. CDR3 sequence (DNA): TGTGCCAGTAGTATATCCGGGACAGCACGCTCCTACGAGCAGTACTTC.

This chain uses TRBV19 with TRBJ2-4; D gene unclear. The germline V gene encodes CDR1 LNHDA and CDR2 SQIVND (reference sequence). The CDR3 is 15 residues long. V lost 3 bases to trimming and J lost 6 bases, with 15 bases between them. In DNA, the CDR3 is TGTGCCAGTAGTATCGAGTCTACCCCAGGAAACATTCAGTACTTC. Its protein product is CASSIESTPGNIQYF. Full variable domain (remainder filled in from reference TRBV19 and TRBJ2-4): DGGITQSPKYLFRKEGQNVTLSCEQNLNHDAMYWYRQDPGQGLRLIYYSQIVNDFQKGDIAEGYSVSREKKESFPLTVTSAQKNPTAFYLCASSIESTPGNIQYFGAGTRLSVL.

The rearrangement joins TRBV27 to TRBJ2-2; 7 bases line up with TRBD1. Germline V gene sequence: CDR1 MNHEY, CDR2 SMNVEV (reference sequence). V shed 10 bases, J shed 7 bases, and the junction held 9 bases outside the gene matches. The CDR3 loop spans 13 amino acids. Here the CDR3 DNA reads TGTGCCACCATGACAGGGTCTCTCGGGGAGCTGTTTTTT. This gives the protein CATMTGSLGELFF.

This clone was seen more than once but under ten times. CDR3 in amino acids: CASSLGSYNEQFF. The CDR3 nucleotides read TGTGCCAGCAGCTTAGGGAGCTACAATGAGCAGTTCTTC. The chain has TRBV7-2 and TRBJ2-1; D not resolved. V was clipped by 1 base and J by 3 bases, with 4 bases between them. Germline CDR1 is SGHTA and CDR2 is FQGNSA. There are 13 residues in the CDR3.

In its sample, this clone was seen once. V is TRBV6-1 and J is TRBJ2-5; D remains ambiguous. V dropped 1 base and J dropped 1 base, with 10 bases sitting between them. CDR1 MNHNS and CDR2 SASEGT come from the germline V gene. This CDR3 is 15 amino acids long. CDR3 in amino acids: CASSEGITFQETQYF. In DNA, the CDR3 is TGTGCCAGCAGTGAAGGAATTACGTTCCAAGAGACCCAGTACTTC.

The chain's CDR3 is CASSPSDGNEQFF. The CDR3 bases are TGTGCCAGCTCCCCTTCGGACGGCAATGAGCAGTTCTTC. This chain joins TRBV18 and TRBJ2-1; D ambiguous. The germline V gene has CDR1 KGHSH and CDR2 LQKENI. CDR3 length: 13 residues. V was shortened by 6 bases and J by 6 bases, with 12 bases between the two germline ends.

Of note for this clone: Germline and junction disagree at one end, which may indicate a read error. The chain combines TRBV5-4 with TRBJ2-2; TRBD1 might be the D (6 bases). The CDR3 consists of 15 residues. Germline V CDR1 and CDR2: SGHNT, YYREEE (reference sequence). The CDR3 DNA reads TGTGCCAGCAGTTTGGACAGCGCGAACACCGGGGAGCTGTTTTTT. Translating it yields CASSLDSANTGELFF.

The chain recombines TRBV28 with TRBJ1-2; maybe TRBD1 (5 bases). The length of the CDR3 is 14 residues. Germline V lookup: CDR1 MDHEN, CDR2 SYDVKM. V dropped 7 bases and J dropped 2 bases, with 14 bases sitting between them. The CDR3 DNA is TGTGCCAGCATTCCCTCCGGGACGAACTATGGCTACACCTTC. Translation gives CASIPSGTNYGYTF.